Given below is one T cell receptor (beta chain) in context. Time point of the sample: patch test 1, 2 weeks after DPC sensitization. Treatment given: therapeutic diphenylcyclopropenone sensitization with weekly scalp DPC. The data derive from a study of human T cells and chemical hapten exposure. TCRdb analysed the RACE reads with MiXCR anew, one entry per CDR3 protein. The table has some 91,000 distinct CDR3 sequences, roughly an eighth seen once. Trimming pared 5 bases from V and 3 bases from J, leaving 13 bases between. Germline CDR1 and CDR2: MDHEN and SYDVKM. The CDR3 has 14 amino acids. This chain connects TRBV28 to TRBJ1-1; no reliable D call. The TCR comes from a woman between 35 and 50 years old with alopecia areata. Some clones in this sample may be carry-over from other donors' samples. The sequencing here drew on whole blood, taken in connection with sensitization to the hapten diphenylcyclopropenone (DPC). CDR3 loop: CASSAPVRYTEAFF. For the CDR3, the DNA is TGTGCCAGCAGTGCCCCGGTGAGGTACACTGAAGCTTTCTTT.